Listed below are T cell receptor beta chains from one sample, sequenced in a study of T cells after yellow fever vaccination. One entry per CDR3 protein, called by TCRdb with MiXCR from the 5' RACE reads. The sample has about 360,000 distinct CDR3 sequences; about 6.2% are singletons. Sequencing used PBMCs, obtained 5 days after the yellow fever booster vaccination. The source of these receptors is a man aged 25-45 years who received the YFV17D yellow fever vaccine. The CDR3 runs from the conserved cysteine through the conserved F or W. The order of the fields is V gene, J gene, clone size, CDR3 protein. The size field is filled for only some rows; it gives once, few, many or a size class.

TRBV29-1	TRBJ2-5	.	CSVGGQGETQYF
TRBV6-2/TRBV6-3	TRBJ2-7	.	CASSSSPGAGRNYEQYF
TRBV6-5	TRBJ2-1	.	CASSYGRSDRREFF
TRBV18	TRBJ2-3	.	CASLGGGDTDTQYF
TRBV7-9	TRBJ2-7	.	CASSLAQRGSYEQYF
TRBV5-6	TRBJ1-1	many	CASSFGLSEAFF
TRBV30	TRBJ2-5	few	CAWSSGLAGVLVSETQYF
TRBV6-2/TRBV6-3	TRBJ2-6	few	CASSYLGQWDSGANVLTF
TRBV10-3	TRBJ1-5	few	CAISESRQGPNQPQHF
TRBV6-4	TRBJ2-7	few	CASSEEGGGHEQYF
TRBV4-3	TRBJ2-5	.	CASSGQYFQETQYF
TRBV7-2	TRBJ2-2	many	CASSLPTSGSGGGELFF
TRBV9	TRBJ2-2	.	CASSVVPAGGPDTGELFF
TRBV5-1	TRBJ2-5	many	CASSATENQETQYF
TRBV18	TRBJ2-1	.	CASSPVTSGRGNEQFF
TRBV29-1	TRBJ2-1	.	CSVEASGSGGSYNEQFF
TRBV5-6	TRBJ2-6	few	CASSFTNSGANVLTF
TRBV7-8	TRBJ2-1	few	CASSGLAGWSYNEQFF
TRBV5-1	TRBJ2-1	many	CASSLQSQGSYNEQFF
TRBV7-6	TRBJ2-7	many	CASSLMTSGSSYEQYF
TRBV28	TRBJ1-5	many	CASGGGNQPQHF
TRBV5-4	TRBJ2-3	.	CASSSVAWDTQYF
TRBV11-2	TRBJ2-7	few	CASSFLKRQGLEQYF
TRBV29-1	TRBJ2-3	many	CSVETATDTQYF
TRBV20-1	TRBJ2-3	few	CSARLRGEGYTQYF